This T cell receptor (beta chain) was recorded in a study of T-cell memory formation after mild COVID-19. As for the study in general: Clustering of TCRs was largely donor specific. Study-level points and caveats: Several responding clones turned up in pre-infection memory, indicating that cross-reactive memory may have taken part. Of the contracting clones, CD4+ ones lay mainly in CM and EM, and CD8+ ones in EMRA.

Note on this clonotype: Its antigen is not identified.

V shed 3 bases and J 6 bases; nucleotides not matched to a gene: 1. This CDR3 is built from 13 residues. The V gene's germline CDR1 is KGHDR and CDR2 SFDVKD. TCRalpha and TCRbeta libraries used 5'RACE with constant-segment primers and UMIs. TCRdb itself ran the 5' RACE reads through MiXCR, one entry per CDR3 protein. The table records some 130,000 distinct CDR3 sequences, about 16% of them present only once. The chain employs TRBV24-1 and TRBJ2-1; TRBD2 agrees at 7 bases. Sequencing was carried out using PBMCs or a T cell subset sorted from them (not recorded which). The sequence was collected from an adult woman who had mild COVID-19 (a few samples of this study predate the infection). Cell type and time point are not known. The CDR3 DNA is TGTGCCACCAGTGATGGGACTACCAATGAGCAGTTCTTC. As protein: CATSDGTTNEQFF.